This T cell receptor beta chain derives from a study of spatial heterogeneity in lung cancer. On the study more broadly: In the raw reads, each unique TCR and UMI combination was present more than ten times on average. General observations from the study: Relative to follow-up, resection was when ubiquitous expanded tumor TCRs appeared more in blood.

Every TCR cDNA molecule bore its own unique molecular identifier. Each CDR3 protein gets one entry after TCRdb re-called the 5' RACE reads with MiXCR. Here the sample spans 24,000 or so distinct CDR3 sequences, approximately 6.6% being singletons. This clonotype was detected many times. Its antigen is undetermined. Stated time point: sample taken at primary tumor resection. No cell sorting; template was whole RNA from tumor, lung tissue or PBMC. The donors, around 72 patients with untreated early-stage non-small cell lung cancer, provided the samples. The receptor was isolated from a male donor with early-stage non-small cell lung cancer. The starting material was PBMCs, obtained at surgery.

The CDR3 reads CASSPGQGVGQPQHF. The CDR3 DNA sequence: TGCGCCAGCAGCCCTGGCCAGGGGGTTGGTCAGCCCCAGCATTTT. The V and J genes are TRBV5-1 and TRBJ1-5; TRBD1 aligns across 7 bases. This CDR3 has 15 amino acids. CDR1 is SGHRS and CDR2 is YFSETQ in the germline V gene. V gave up 4 bases and J gave up 6 bases; unmatched junction bases: 10.